Listed below are T cell receptor beta chains from one sample, sequenced in a study of blood T cells in healthy people across ages. TCRdb processed the 5' RACE reads anew with MiXCR; each CDR3 protein has one entry. Among more than 600,000 distinct CDR3 sequences listed, more than 20% were seen once. These same data were also listed under a study on T cells of mothers and their children.

The sample consisted of blood. The receptors come from a boy younger than 18 in good health. CDR3s include the opening cysteine and the closing phenylalanine or tryptophan. A D gene is named only where the DNA matches it firmly. Only some rows state a clone size, as once, few, many or a class for expanded clones.

j_call v_call clone_size d_call cdr3_aa cdr3_nt
TRBJ2-3 TRBV5-5 . . CASRWGESTDTQYF TGTGCCAGCAGGTGGGGGGAAAGCACAGATACGCAGTATTTT
TRBJ1-5 TRBV7-3 few . CASSLNGRNYQPQHF TGTGCCAGCAGCCTTAACGGCAGGAACTATCAGCCCCAGCATTTT
TRBJ2-1 TRBV3-1 . TRBD2 CASSQSTSGTYNEQFF TGTGCCAGCAGCCAGTCTACTAGCGGGACCTACAATGAGCAGTTCTTC
TRBJ1-1 TRBV6-1 . . CASSEVGTTEAFF TGTGCCAGCAGTGAAGTGGGGACAACTGAAGCTTTCTTT
TRBJ2-3 TRBV20-1 . TRBD2 CSALQGLAGGGDTQYF TGCAGTGCTTTGCAAGGACTAGCGGGAGGGGGAGATACGCAGTATTTT
TRBJ1-3 TRBV3-1 . TRBD1 CASSRGQGSGNTIYF TGTGCCAGCAGCCGGGGACAGGGCTCTGGAAACACCATATATTTT
TRBJ2-7 TRBV20-1 . . CSAEDRLSGPGRTYEQYF TGCAGTGCTGAAGACCGGTTGAGCGGTCCGGGTAGAACCTACGAGCAGTACTTC
TRBJ2-1 TRBV20-1 . . CSSLDYNEQFF TGCAGTTCCTTAGACTACAATGAGCAGTTCTTC
TRBJ1-2 TRBV28 . . CASSLEGYSYTF TGTGCCAGCAGTTTAGAGGGCTATAGCTACACCTTC
TRBJ2-7 TRBV6-1 . TRBD2 CASRTGTSLLEQYF TGTGCCAGCAGAACCGGGACTAGCCTCCTCGAGCAGTACTTC
TRBJ2-7 TRBV6-5 . . CASRRGTQSYEQYF TGTGCCAGCAGACGCGGGACCCAGAGCTACGAGCAGTACTTC
TRBJ2-3 TRBV12-3/TRBV12-4 . TRBD2 CATSSGATDTQYF TGTGCCACCTCTAGCGGGGCCACAGATACGCAGTATTTT
TRBJ1-2 TRBV6-5 . . CASSYGQGLGYTF TGTGCCAGCAGTTACGGCCAGGGCTTGGGCTACACCTTC
TRBJ2-1 TRBV6-1 few TRBD2 CASGAAGRYNEQFF TGTGCCAGCGGGGCAGCGGGGAGATACAATGAGCAGTTCTTC
TRBJ2-3 TRBV11-2 few . CASSLDPGSAITDTQYF TGTGCCAGCAGCTTAGATCCAGGGAGCGCCATCACAGATACGCAGTATTTT
TRBJ2-7 TRBV3-1 . . CASSQEGVGGPYEQYF TGTGCCAGCAGCCAAGAGGGGGTTGGGGGGCCCTACGAGCAGTACTTC
TRBJ1-1 TRBV7-2 . . CASSYRALNTEAFF TGTGCCAGCAGCTACCGGGCTCTGAACACTGAAGCTTTCTTT
TRBJ2-1 TRBV12-5 few TRBD1 CASGSQGAIYHEQFF TGTGCTAGTGGTTCACAGGGGGCTATTTACCATGAGCAGTTCTTC
TRBJ1-5 TRBV6-1 . TRBD1 CAITGDLGVDQPQHF TGTGCCATTACAGGGGACTTGGGAGTCGATCAGCCCCAGCATTTT
TRBJ2-3 TRBV20-1 . . CSASGSSDTQYF TGCAGTGCTAGCGGGAGTTCAGATACGCAGTATTTT
TRBJ2-5 TRBV2 . . CAVAPSVKETQYF TGTGCCGTCGCACCTAGCGTCAAAGAGACCCAGTACTTC
TRBJ1-2 TRBV20-1 . TRBD1 CSAWTGPSGTF TGCAGTGCTTGGACAGGTCCATCCGGCACCTTC
TRBJ2-1 TRBV14 few . CASSQERSPWNEQFF TGTGCCAGCAGCCAAGAAAGAAGTCCCTGGAATGAGCAGTTCTTC
TRBJ2-1 TRBV27 few . CASSRGDVAEQFF TGTGCCAGCAGCCGCGGCGACGTCGCCGAGCAGTTCTTC
TRBJ2-7 TRBV27 . . CASRGQGGGPIEQYF TGTGCCAGCAGGGGGCAGGGGGGGGGTCCAATCGAGCAGTACTTC
TRBJ2-7 TRBV2 . . CASSDEGTSISYEQYF TGTGCCAGCAGTGATGAGGGGACTTCGATCTCCTACGAGCAGTACTTC
TRBJ2-5 TRBV3-1 . . CASSQGSRDLYQETQYF TGTGCCAGCAGCCAAGGTAGCCGGGACCTGTACCAAGAGACCCAGTACTTC
TRBJ2-5 TRBV5-5 . . CASSLVNRETETQYF TGTGCCAGCAGCTTGGTCAACAGGGAAACAGAGACCCAGTACTTC
TRBJ2-2 TRBV9 few . CASSTTGSKTGELFF TGTGCCAGCAGCACAACAGGGTCGAAAACCGGGGAGCTGTTTTTT
TRBJ1-2 TRBV9 . . CASNGVNYGYTF TGTGCCAGCAACGGGGTAAACTATGGCTACACCTTC
TRBJ1-1 TRBV27 . . CASSFIGNTEAFF TGTGCCAGCAGTTTTATTGGGAACACTGAAGCTTTCTTT
TRBJ2-7 TRBV20-1 few . CSATGPQEQQYF TGTAGTGCTACGGGACCTCAGGAGCAGCAGTACTTC
TRBJ2-3 TRBV2 . TRBD2 CASTLGLAAGDTQYF TGTGCCAGCACCCTAGGACTAGCGGCGGGAGATACGCAGTATTTT
TRBJ1-2 TRBV5-1 . TRBD1 CASSYAYPGQGGYTF TGCGCCAGCAGCTACGCTTACCCGGGACAGGGCGGCTACACCTTC
TRBJ2-5 TRBV5-1 . . CASSLEGPGVGTQYF TGCGCCAGCAGCTTGGAAGGGCCAGGTGTAGGGACCCAGTACTTC
TRBJ1-3 TRBV9 few . CASSGTWGETGNTIYF TGTGCCAGCAGCGGTACCTGGGGGGAGACTGGAAACACCATATATTTT
TRBJ1-6 TRBV4-2 few . CASSQERGDNSPLHF TGTGCCAGCAGCCAAGAAAGGGGCGATAATTCACCCCTCCACTTT
TRBJ1-5 TRBV6-2/TRBV6-3 . . CASSYVAASNQPQHF TGTGCCAGCAGTTATGTGGCGGCGAGCAATCAGCCCCAGCATTTT
TRBJ2-7 TRBV27 . . CASSLLSPDYEQYF TGTGCCAGCAGTTTACTGAGCCCGGACTACGAGCAGTACTTC
TRBJ2-4 TRBV12-3/TRBV12-4 . . CASSGTWRGIQYF TGTGCCAGCAGTGGGACATGGCGAGGGATTCAGTACTTC
TRBJ2-3 TRBV27 . TRBD1 CASSSAGQVLPTDTQYF TGTGCCAGCAGTTCCGCGGGACAGGTGTTACCCACAGATACGCAGTATTTT
TRBJ1-1 TRBV5-1 few . CASSWLMNTEAFF TGCGCCAGCAGCTGGTTGATGAACACTGAAGCTTTCTTT
TRBJ1-2 TRBV7-9 . . CASSSGTRSNYGYTF TGTGCCAGCAGCTCTGGGACACGTTCTAACTATGGCTACACCTTC
TRBJ2-1 TRBV6-5 few . CASSYSIAGYNEQFF TGTGCCAGCAGTTACTCGATTGCAGGGTACAATGAGCAGTTCTTC
TRBJ2-7 TRBV3-1 few TRBD2 CASSKRTSGLPYEQYF TGTGCCAGCAGCAAGCGGACTAGCGGATTGCCCTACGAGCAGTACTTC
TRBJ2-5 TRBV5-1 . TRBD2 CASSLALAGHKEAQYF TGCGCCAGCAGCTTGGCCCTAGCGGGCCATAAAGAGGCCCAGTACTTC
TRBJ2-7 TRBV7-8 few . CASSLGGVTSYEQYF TGTGCCAGCAGCTTAGGCGGGGTGACTTCCTACGAGCAGTACTTC
TRBJ2-1 TRBV7-3 . . CASAAQGNEQFF TGTGCCAGCGCTGCTCAGGGGAATGAGCAGTTCTTC
TRBJ1-4 TRBV7-9 . . CASSPNSGKLFF TGTGCCAGCAGCCCCAACTCGGGAAAACTGTTTTTT
TRBJ2-5 TRBV10-3 few TRBD1 CAIRQGVEETQYF TGTGCCATCAGACAGGGGGTTGAAGAGACCCAGTACTTC
TRBJ2-5 TRBV28 few TRBD2 CASTPAGEETQYF TGTGCCAGCACCCCTGCGGGGGAAGAGACCCAGTACTTC
TRBJ2-6 TRBV7-9 . TRBD1 CASSPAGQGGFGANVLTF TGTGCCAGCAGCCCAGCCGGACAGGGCGGTTTTGGGGCCAACGTCCTGACTTTC
TRBJ1-5 TRBV9 . . CASSRTNNQPQHF TGTGCCAGCAGCCGAACCAATAATCAGCCCCAGCATTTT
TRBJ2-7 TRBV6-6 few . CASSYTRYEQYF TGTGCCAGCAGTTACACCCGCTATGAGCAGTACTTC
TRBJ2-7 TRBV5-5 . . CASSFWVPYVRYEQYF TGTGCCAGCAGCTTTTGGGTTCCCTATGTACGCTACGAGCAGTACTTC